Listed here is a single T cell receptor (beta chain). From germline, CDR1 is DFQATT and CDR2 SNEGSKA (reference sequence). The CDR3 has 13 amino acids. These data belong to a study of CD8+CD57+ T cells in acquired aplastic anemia. Study in general: Roughly 3.2 ug was the average amount of DNA from sorted CD4+ and CD8+ cells.

It was patients with CD8+CD57+ cell expansion by flow cytometry who were chosen for sequencing. TCR beta VDJ combinations and CDR3 sequences were profiled from genomic DNA. TCRdb re-called the reads with MiXCR, one entry per CDR3 protein. The table lists a few hundred thousand distinct CDR3 sequences, under 50% of them singletons. This clonotype was sampled from a human donor with aplastic anemia. Sample: sorted CD4+, CD8+, or CD8+CD57+ T cells (not recorded which) from PBMCs. The chain links TRBV20-1 to TRBJ2-7, with 11 bases lining up with TRBD1. The CDR3 bases are TGCAGCGTCTCGGGACAGGGGGGCGTCGAGCAGTACTTC. Its protein is CSVSGQGGVEQYF.